This T cell receptor beta chain was captured in a study of glioma-infiltrating T cells after dendritic cell vaccination. For the study at large: Patients received three intradermal dendritic cell vaccine injections at biweekly intervals.

This table comes from immunoSEQ multiplex PCR, and its TCRdb copy is limited to in-frame clones, with some not included. The table records 20,000 to 30,000 clones, 85% to 90% of them present only once. Study-level findings and limits: Estimated pretreatment TIL content predicted outcome after dendritic cell vaccination. Few patients contributed both blood and tumor specimens.

Concerning this clone: Its antigen is unknown.

Sample time point: after dendritic cell vaccination, including at tumor progression/relapse. Only patients with spare fresh-frozen tumor and over two years of follow-up were included. CDR1 and CDR2 (germline): MGHRA, YSYEKL. There are 19 residues in the CDR3. Unmatched junction bases numbered 15, after V lost 2 bases and J lost 4 bases. The genes are TRBV4-1 and TRBJ1-5, with TRBD1 matching 9 bases. This specimen was blood, taken after dendritic cell vaccination. This TCR was sampled from a human donor with glioblastoma. CDR3 sequence: CASSQTSGTGYDPNQPQHF. CDR3 nucleotide sequence: TGCGCCAGCAGCCAAACCTCCGGGACAGGGTATGATCCGAATCAGCCCCAGCATTTT.